The present T cell receptor beta chain was sequenced within a study of blood T cell repertoires in COVID-19. Study summary: COVID-19 samples collected from the United States, Italy and Spain covered acute and convalescent phases. T cells, B-cell-depleted T cells, or PBMCs provided the cDNA or gDNA that served as material.

CDR1 and CDR2 (germline): LGHNA, YNFKEQ. The CDR3 runs to 15 residues. V was pared by 0 bases and J by 2 bases, with 3 bases of the junction left unmatched. Original methodology: Reference gene primers were amplified, and this amplification served to estimate nucleated cell counts. Assay used: immunoSEQ multiplex PCR; TCRdb lists only in-frame clones, some missing. V and J calls and clone size are as listed in that table; D and trimming were resolved from the DNA. The sample lists a few hundred thousand clones; 85% to 90% were seen once. The TCR sequence derives from a man aged 18 to 29 with active or convalescent COVID-19. This chain joins TRBV4-2 and TRBJ2-7; 8 nucleotides agree with TRBD2. The sample taken for sequencing was peripheral blood. The CDR3 coding sequence is TGTGCCAGCAGCCAAGAGATAGCGGGGACCTACGAGCAGTACTTC. This codes for CASSQEIAGTYEQYF.